The T cell receptor (beta chain) under discussion was sequenced for a study of blood T cell repertoires in COVID-19. The CDR3 is made up of 15 amino acids. The V gene's germline CDR1 is MNHEY and CDR2 SVGAGI. With V trimmed by 6 bases and J by 8 bases, 8 bases remained unmatched. It was during active infection that Seattle patients were enrolled and then longitudinally followed. Using immunoSEQ multiplex PCR, the repertoire was profiled, and TCRdb retains in-frame clones only, with some absent. This sample has 140,000 to 150,000 clones; roughly nine tenths occur once, and the top ten carry about an eighth.

The TCR sequence derives from a man between 18 and 35 years old with COVID-19, enrolled during active disease. V and J are TRBV6-5 and TRBJ2-2; 11 bases line up with TRBD2. Sample: peripheral blood. The CDR3 DNA reads TGTGCCAGCAGGAGACTAGCGGGAAGTGCTGGGGAGCTGTTTTTT. Its protein product is CASRRLAGSAGELFF.